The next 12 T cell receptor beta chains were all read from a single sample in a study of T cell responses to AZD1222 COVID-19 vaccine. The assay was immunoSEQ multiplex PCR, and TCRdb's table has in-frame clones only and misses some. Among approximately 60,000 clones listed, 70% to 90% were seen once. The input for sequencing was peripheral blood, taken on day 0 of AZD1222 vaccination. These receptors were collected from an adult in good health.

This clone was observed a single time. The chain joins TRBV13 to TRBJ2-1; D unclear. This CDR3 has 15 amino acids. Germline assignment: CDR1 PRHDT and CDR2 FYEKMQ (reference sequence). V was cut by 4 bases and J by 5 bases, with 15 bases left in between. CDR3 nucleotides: TGTGCCAGCAGCTCATTAACGAGTGTCGACAATGAGCAGTTCTTC. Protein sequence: CASSSLTSVDNEQFF. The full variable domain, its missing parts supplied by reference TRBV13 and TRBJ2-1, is AAGVIQSPRHLIKEKRETATLKCYPIPRHDTVYWYQQGPGQDPQFLISFYEKMQSDKGSIPDRFSAQQFSDYHSELNMSSLELGDSALYFCASSSLTSVDNEQFFGPGTRLTVL.

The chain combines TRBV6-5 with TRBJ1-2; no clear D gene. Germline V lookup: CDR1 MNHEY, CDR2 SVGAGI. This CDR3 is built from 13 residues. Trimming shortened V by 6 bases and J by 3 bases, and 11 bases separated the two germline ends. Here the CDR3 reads CASSQRDHYGYTF. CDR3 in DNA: TGTGCCAGCAGCCAAAGAGATCACTATGGCTACACCTTC.

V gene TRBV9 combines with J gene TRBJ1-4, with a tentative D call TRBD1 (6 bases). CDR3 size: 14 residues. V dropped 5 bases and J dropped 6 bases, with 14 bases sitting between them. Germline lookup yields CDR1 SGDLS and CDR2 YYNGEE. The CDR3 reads CASRDSEFHEKLFF. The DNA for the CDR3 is TGTGCCAGCAGGGACAGCGAATTTCATGAAAAACTGTTTTTT.

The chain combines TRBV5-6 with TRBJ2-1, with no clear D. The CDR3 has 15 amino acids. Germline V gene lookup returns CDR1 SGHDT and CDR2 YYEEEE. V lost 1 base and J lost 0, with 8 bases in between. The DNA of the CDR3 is TGTGCCAGCAGCTTGTGGCGATCCTCCTACAATGAGCAGTTCTTC. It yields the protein CASSLWRSSYNEQFF.

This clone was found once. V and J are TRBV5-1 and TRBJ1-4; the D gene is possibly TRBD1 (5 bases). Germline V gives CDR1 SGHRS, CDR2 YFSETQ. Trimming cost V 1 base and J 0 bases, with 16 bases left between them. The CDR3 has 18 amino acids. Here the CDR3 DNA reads TGCGCCAGCAGCTTGACCAGGGCGGACCGATCAACTAATGAAAAACTGTTTTTT. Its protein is CASSLTRADRSTNEKLFF.

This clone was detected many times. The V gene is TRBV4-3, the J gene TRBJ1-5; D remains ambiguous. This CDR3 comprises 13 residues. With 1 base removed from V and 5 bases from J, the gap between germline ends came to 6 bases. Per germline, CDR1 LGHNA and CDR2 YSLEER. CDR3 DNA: TGCGCCAGCAGCCAAGGGACCTATCAGCCCCAGCATTTT. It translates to CASSQGTYQPQHF.

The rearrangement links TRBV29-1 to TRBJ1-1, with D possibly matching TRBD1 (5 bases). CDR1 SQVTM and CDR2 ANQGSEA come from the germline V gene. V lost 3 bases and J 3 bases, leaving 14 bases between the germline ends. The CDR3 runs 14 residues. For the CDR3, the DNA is TGCAGCGTTGAGGGGCAGGGAGGGTACACTGAAGCTTTCTTT. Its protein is CSVEGQGGYTEAFF.

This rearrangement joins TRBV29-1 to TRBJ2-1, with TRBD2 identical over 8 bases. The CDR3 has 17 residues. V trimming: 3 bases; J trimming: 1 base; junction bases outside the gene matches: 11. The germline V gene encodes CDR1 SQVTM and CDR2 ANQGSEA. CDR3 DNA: TGCAGCGTTGATCGGCGGGAGGTTCCGGAGTCCTACAATGAGCAGTTCTTC. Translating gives CSVDRREVPESYNEQFF.

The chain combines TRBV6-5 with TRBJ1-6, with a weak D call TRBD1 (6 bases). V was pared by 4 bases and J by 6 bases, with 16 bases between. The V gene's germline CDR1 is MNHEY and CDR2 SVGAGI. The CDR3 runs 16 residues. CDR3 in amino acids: CASSSARGRINSPLHF. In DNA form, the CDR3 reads TGTGCCAGCAGTTCGGCCAGGGGACGGATTAATTCACCCCTCCACTTT.

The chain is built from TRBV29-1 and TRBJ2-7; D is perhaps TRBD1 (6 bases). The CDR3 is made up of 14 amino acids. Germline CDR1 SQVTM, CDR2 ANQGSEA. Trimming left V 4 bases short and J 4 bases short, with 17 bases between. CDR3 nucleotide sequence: TGCAGCGTTGCCGGACAGAACGGAGGTTACGAGCAGTACTTC. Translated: CSVAGQNGGYEQYF.

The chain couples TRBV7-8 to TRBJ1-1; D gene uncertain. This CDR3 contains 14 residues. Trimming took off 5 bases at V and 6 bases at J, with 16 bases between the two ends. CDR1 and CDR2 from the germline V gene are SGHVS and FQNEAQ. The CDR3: CASSRKGGESEAFF. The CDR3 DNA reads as TGTGCCAGCAGCCGTAAAGGCGGGGAGTCTGAAGCTTTCTTT.

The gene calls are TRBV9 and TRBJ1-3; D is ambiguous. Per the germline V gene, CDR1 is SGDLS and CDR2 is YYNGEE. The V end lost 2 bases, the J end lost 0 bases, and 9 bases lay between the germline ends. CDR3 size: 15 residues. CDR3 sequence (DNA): TGTGCCAGCAGCGTGGACTCTTCCTCTGGAAACACCATATATTTT. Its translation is CASSVDSSSGNTIYF.